One and the same sample provided the 7 T cell receptor beta chains below, sequenced in a study of molecular identifiers for immune sequencing clone quantification (dated by TCRdb to 2017 to 2018). Library construction relied on PCR. The sequencer was a NextSeq 500. The public reads were reanalyzed by TCRdb: fastp trimming at Q25, MiXCR alignment, in-frame beta chains only. Merged by CDR3 protein, the rows form single entries marked with the most common genes and DNA. Present in this sample are about 500,000 distinct CDR3 sequences, about 25% of which were seen just once. Together, the top ten hold 0.7% to 0.9% of the sample. The sequencing input was naive CD8+ T cells from blood, with Jurkat cell RNA spiked in. Sample cell subset or site, as interpreted from the label and publication: FACS-sorted CD8+CD4-CCR7+CD45RA+ naive T cells. The origin of the receptors is a human donor in good health. Some libraries in this study had Jurkat cell RNA spiked in.

The chain links TRBV20-1 to TRBJ2-3; TRBD1 matches at 7 bases. Germline V gene data show CDR1 as DFQATT and CDR2 as SNEGSKA (reference sequence). The CDR3 totals 16 residues. Trimming removed 0 bases from V and 1 base from J; junction bases left unmatched: 7. CDR3 nucleotides: TGCAGTGCTAGAGATCTAACAGGGGCTCGCACAGATACGCAGTATTTT. Amino acid sequence: CSARDLTGARTDTQYF.

This clonotype was seen at least ten times. V gene TRBV5-1 combines with J gene TRBJ2-3; the match to TRBD2 covers 9 bases. The germline CDR1 and CDR2 sequences are SGHRS and YFSETQ. The CDR3 sequence is 16 residues long. V gave up 6 bases and J gave up 4 bases; unmatched junction bases: 12. The CDR3 DNA sequence: TGCGCCAGCAAATTGGAAGCGGGAGGTTCCCCAGATACGCAGTATTTT. Its protein is CASKLEAGGSPDTQYF.

The chain carries TRBV7-3 and TRBJ2-7; 9 bases agree with TRBD1. CDR3 length equals 16 residues. V dropped 3 bases and J dropped 7; count of bases not matched to a gene: 13. Germline values: CDR1 SGHTA, CDR2 FQGTGA. This CDR3 is CASSFPPGTGSSEQYF. Here the CDR3 DNA reads TGTGCCAGCAGCTTTCCACCCGGGACAGGGTCCTCTGAGCAGTACTTC. Drawing the rest from reference TRBV7-3 and TRBJ2-7, the complete variable domain is GAGVSQTPSNKVTEKGKYVELRCDPISGHTALYWYRQSLGQGPEFLIYFQGTGAADDSGLPNDRFFAVRPEGSVSTLKIQRTERGDSAVYLCASSFPPGTGSSEQYFGPGTRLTVT.

J is TRBJ1-1 and V is TRBV20-1; D call uncertain. The CDR3 covers 15 residues. Trimming left V 3 bases short and J 1 base short, with 15 bases between. Per the germline V gene, CDR1 is DFQATT and CDR2 is SNEGSKA (reference sequence). CDR3 in DNA: TGCAGTGCTAGTCCCCTATATGGGCCGAACACTGAAGCTTTCTTT. As protein: CSASPLYGPNTEAFF.

This clonotype was seen more than once but under ten times. The chain combines TRBV27 with TRBJ1-1, with D possibly matching TRBD1 (6 bases). Germline assignment: CDR1 MNHEY and CDR2 SMNVEV (reference sequence). The CDR3 sequence is 15 residues long. Trimming took off 8 bases at V and 1 base at J, with 17 bases between the two ends. The CDR3 reads CASRQGGGRNTEAFF. The CDR3 DNA reads TGTGCCAGCCGTCAAGGAGGGGGACGGAACACTGAAGCTTTCTTT.

This clonotype was seen more than once but under ten times. V is TRBV14 and J is TRBJ2-1; 7 bases are a match to TRBD1. The CDR3 extends over 17 amino acids. Germline CDR1 and CDR2: SGHDN and FVKESK. V lost 3 bases, J lost 0 bases, and 8 bases stayed unmatched. CDR3 DNA: TGTGCCAGCAGCCAGTTTTACAGGGGAAGCTCCTACAATGAGCAGTTCTTC. It yields the protein CASSQFYRGSSYNEQFF.

This clonotype was observed at least ten times. The genes are TRBV7-2 and TRBJ1-1; tentative D call: TRBD1 (5 bases). The germline CDR1 and CDR2 sequences are SGHTA and FQGNSA. Deletions cut 4 bases from V and 1 base from J, with 7 bases between. The CDR3 runs to 13 residues. CDR3 residues: CASSWGRNTEAFF. CDR3 DNA: TGTGCCAGCAGCTGGGGACGGAACACTGAAGCTTTCTTT.